This TCR beta chain originates from a study of cytomegalovirus exposure and HLA in healthy donors. V lost 5 bases and J 4 bases, leaving 11 bases between the germline ends. The CDR3 is made up of 13 amino acids. Germline assignment: CDR1 MDHEN and CDR2 SYDVKM. The primer mix had 60 Vbeta and 13 Jbeta primers. Using immunoSEQ multiplex PCR, the repertoire was profiled, and TCRdb retains in-frame clones only, with some absent. The sample consists of some 150,000 clones, nearly 80% of them appearing once. The material sequenced was PBMCs. The chain is built from TRBV28 and TRBJ2-5; no reliable D call. This TCR was recovered from a man younger than 45 in good health and CMV-seropositive. CDR3 in DNA: TGTGCCAGCAGTCCCCCCGAGTTAGAGACCCAGTACTTC. The encoded protein is CASSPPELETQYF. Based on the CDR3 plus reference TRBV28 and TRBJ2-5, the full variable domain is DVKVTQSSRYLVKRTGEKVFLECVQDMDHENMFWYRQDPGLGLRLIYFSYDVKMKEKGDIPEGYSVSREKKERFSLILESASTNQTSMYLCASSPPELETQYFGPGTRLLVL.